The T cell receptor beta chain under discussion was sequenced for a study of radiation and T cells in renal cell carcinoma. Comment on this clone: The antigen is unknown.

The study's findings and limits: Top tumor clonotypes rose in blood 2 weeks post-radiation, then contracted.

Germline loops: CDR1 MNHEY, CDR2 SMNVEV (reference sequence). The germline V and J ends were trimmed by 5 bases and 6 bases, with 23 bases remaining between them. This CDR3 is 16 amino acids long. Time point indicated: baseline pretreatment blood. Sample treatment: 15 Gy SBRT to primary tumor, nephrectomy 4 weeks later. Sequenced by immunoSEQ multiplex PCR; TCRdb stores in-frame clones only, minus some. The sample lists roughly 100,000 clones; roughly 90% were seen once. The starting material was blood, obtained from a patient whose treatment included radiotherapy and nephrectomy. The chain joins TRBV27 to TRBJ2-7; tentatively, D is TRBD2 (5 bases). This receptor was taken from a man aged 45 to 65 with renal cell carcinoma. In DNA form, the CDR3 reads TGTGCCAGCAGTGACCCGGGGTTGGTGGCGTGTATCGAGCAGTACTTC. It yields the protein CASSDPGLVACIEQYF.